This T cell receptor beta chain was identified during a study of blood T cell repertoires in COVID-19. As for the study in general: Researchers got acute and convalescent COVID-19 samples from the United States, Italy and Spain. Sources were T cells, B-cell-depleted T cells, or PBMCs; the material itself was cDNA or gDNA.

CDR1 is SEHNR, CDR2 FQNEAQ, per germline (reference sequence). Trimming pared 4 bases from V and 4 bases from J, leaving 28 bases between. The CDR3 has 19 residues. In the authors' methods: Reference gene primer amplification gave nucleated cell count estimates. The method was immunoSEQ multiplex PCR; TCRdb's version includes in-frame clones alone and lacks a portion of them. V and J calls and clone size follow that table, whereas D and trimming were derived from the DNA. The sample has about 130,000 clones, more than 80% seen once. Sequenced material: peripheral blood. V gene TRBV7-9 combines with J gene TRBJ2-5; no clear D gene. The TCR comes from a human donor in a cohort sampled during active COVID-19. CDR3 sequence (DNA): TGTGCCAGCAGCTCCCGAAATTCACAGCCTGAACCGGTAGGAGAGACCCAGTACTTC. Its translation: CASSSRNSQPEPVGETQYF.